The 26 T cell receptor beta chains below were found in one sample sequenced in a study of shared clonotypes between healthy human individuals. TCRdb keeps only in-frame clones here, not all; method: immunoSEQ multiplex PCR. Of roughly 2,300,000 clones detected, around 90% appear once; the ten largest clones hold approximately 0.41%. Specimen: naive CD4+ T cells from PBMCs. Subset described: CD45RA+ positively selected. These receptors came from a man between 18 and 35 years old in good health. Some clones in this sample may be carry-over from other donors' samples.

As for this clone: This CDR3 is missing its conserved last phenylalanine or tryptophan, likely due to a read error. The rearrangement uses TRBV5-6 and TRBJ2-7, with TRBD2 matching 12 bases. The junction had 7 bases not matched to a gene; V was cut back by 3 bases and J by 3 bases. CDR3 length: 16 amino acids. The germline V gene encodes CDR1 SGHDT and CDR2 YYEEEE. CDR3 DNA: TGTGCCAGCAGCTCAGGGACTAGCGGGCAAGACTACGAGCAGTACCTC. Its protein is CASSSGTSGQDYEQYL.

The chain combines TRBV9 with TRBJ2-7; the match to TRBD2 covers 7 bases. The CDR3 totals 16 residues. The junction had 8 bases not matched to a gene; V was cut back by 0 bases and J by 2 bases. The V gene's germline CDR1 is SGDLS and CDR2 YYNGEE. CDR3 nucleotides: TGTGCCAGCAGCGTAGATGGGGGGGAAGCTCCCTACGAGCAGTACTTC. Protein sequence: CASSVDGGEAPYEQYF.

This chain joins TRBV18 and TRBJ2-7; TRBD2 agrees at 14 bases. Per the germline V gene, CDR1 is KGHSH and CDR2 is LQKENI. The V gene end was trimmed by 6 bases and the J gene end by 0 bases; junction bases not matched to a gene: 10. The CDR3 is made up of 18 amino acids. DNA of the CDR3: TGTGCCAGCTCCCGGGGACTAGCGGGAGCCTTGAGCTCCTACGAGCAGTACTTC. This translates into CASSRGLAGALSSYEQYF.

This clone was seen only a few times. V usage is TRBV7-9 and J usage is TRBJ1-5, with 7 bases lining up with TRBD1. Germline-derived CDR1 and CDR2 are SEHNR and FQNEAQ (reference sequence). This CDR3 region has 14 residues. J gave up 3 bases and V 4 bases, and 3 bases lay outside the gene matches. The CDR3 sequence: CASSSDRDNQPQHF. The CDR3 DNA reads TGTGCCAGCAGCTCCGACAGGGACAATCAGCCCCAGCATTTT.

Concerning this clone: This same CDR3 is encoded by further DNA sequences in the sample. The chain recombines TRBV19 with TRBJ2-3; 7 bases agree with TRBD1. Trimming at V came to 1 base and at J to 4 bases, leaving 2 bases not matched to a gene. The CDR3 length is 14 residues. Germline CDR1 is LNHDA and CDR2 is SQIVND (reference sequence). The DNA for the CDR3 is TGTGCCAGTAGTATAGGAGGGGGCCCAGATACGCAGTATTTT. As protein: CASSIGGGPDTQYF.

V and J are TRBV28 and TRBJ2-3; D perhaps matches TRBD2 (6 bases). The V gene's germline CDR1 is MDHEN and CDR2 SYDVKM. The CDR3 has 15 amino acids. V dropped 10 bases and J dropped 2 bases, with 19 bases sitting between them. The CDR3 DNA sequence: TGTGCCACCCAGACTCCGGGAGAACTCACAGATACGCAGTATTTT. Its translation is CATQTPGELTDTQYF.

V gene TRBV4-3 combines with J gene TRBJ2-5; TRBD2 agrees at 16 bases. The CDR3 has 19 residues. Germline V gives CDR1 LGHNA, CDR2 YSLEER. V shed 0 bases, J shed 4 bases, and the junction held 8 bases outside the gene matches. Written as DNA, the CDR3 is TGCGCCAGCAGCCAAGATGCGGGACTAGCGGGAGGGGGGGGAGAGACCCAGTACTTC. Translating gives CASSQDAGLAGGGGETQYF.

This clone was recorded only once. CDR3 in DNA: TGTGCCAGCAGTGAAAGGCCTTCGGGCCTACTAGCCAAAAACATTCAGTACTTC. Translation gives CASSERPSGLLAKNIQYF. The V gene is TRBV6-1, the J gene TRBJ2-4; no clear D gene. Trimming pared 2 bases from V and 0 bases from J, leaving 17 bases between. The CDR3 covers 18 residues. CDR1 and CDR2 (germline): MNHNS, SASEGT.

The chain couples TRBV6-6 to TRBJ2-3, with D uncertain. The germline V gene has CDR1 MNHNY and CDR2 SVGAGI (reference sequence). V was cut by 0 bases and J by 6 bases, with 16 bases left in between. The CDR3 runs 16 residues. This chain's CDR3 is CASSYSSVTPGDTQYF. CDR3 bases: TGTGCCAGCAGTTACTCAAGCGTCACCCCTGGGGATACGCAGTATTTT.

The J gene is TRBJ2-3, the V gene TRBV7-7; no clear D gene. V was trimmed by 2 bases and J by 0 bases, leaving 9 bases between them. The CDR3 sequence is 15 residues long. Germline CDR1 reads SSHAT; CDR2 reads FNYEAQ (reference sequence). DNA for the CDR3: TGTGCCAGCAGCTTACTGGCGACTAGCACAGATACGCAGTATTTT. Amino acids: CASSLLATSTDTQYF. Full variable domain (remainder filled in from reference TRBV7-7 and TRBJ2-3): GAGVSQSPRYKVTKRGQDVTLRCDPISSHATLYWYQQALGQGPEFLTYFNYEAQPDKSGLPSDRFSAERPEGSISTLTIQRTEQRDSAMYRCASSLLATSTDTQYFGPGTRLTVL.

The J gene is TRBJ2-1, the V gene TRBV28; possible D gene TRBD2, 6 bases. Germline loops: CDR1 MDHEN, CDR2 SYDVKM. Trimming cost V 3 bases and J 7 bases, with 10 bases left between them. This CDR3 region has 13 residues. This chain's CDR3 is CASSLEGLNEQFF. CDR3 nucleotides: TGTGCCAGCAGTTTGGAGGGATTAAATGAGCAGTTCTTC.

This sequence joins TRBV11-2 and TRBJ1-4; the match to TRBD1 covers 8 bases. Per germline, CDR1 SGHAT and CDR2 FQNNGV. V lost 0 bases and J lost 8; bases outside the gene matches: 2. This CDR3 has 14 residues. CDR3 residues: CASSLDRTGEKLFF. The CDR3 DNA sequence: TGTGCCAGCAGCTTAGATAGGACAGGGGAAAAACTGTTTTTT.

On this clone itself: The identical CDR3 is also encoded by other nucleotide sequences in the sample. This chain links TRBV4-3 with TRBJ2-7; D not certain. V dropped 0 bases and J dropped 0 bases, with 6 bases sitting between them. Per germline, CDR1 LGHNA and CDR2 YSLEER. CDR3 length: 14 amino acids. The CDR3 bases are TGCGCCAGCAGCCAAGATCGGTTCTCCTACGAGCAGTACTTC. Its protein is CASSQDRFSYEQYF.

J is TRBJ2-7 and V is TRBV10-1; 13 bases match TRBD2. This CDR3 comprises 15 residues. Looked up from germline, CDR1 is WNHNN and CDR2 is SYGVQD (reference sequence). Trimming at V came to 2 bases and at J to 9 bases, leaving 7 bases not matched to a gene. The CDR3 DNA is TGCGCCAGCAGTGAGGGACTAGCGGGAGAGTATGGGCAGTACTTC. It codes for CASSEGLAGEYGQYF.

The rearrangement uses TRBV6-6 and TRBJ2-7, with D hard to call. V was trimmed by 4 bases and J by 5 bases, leaving 6 bases between them. The CDR3 spans 11 residues. The germline V gene has CDR1 MNHNY and CDR2 SVGAGI (reference sequence). The CDR3 here is CASSSMNEQYF. The CDR3 nucleotides are TGTGCCAGCAGTTCCATGAACGAGCAGTACTTC.

The V gene is TRBV9, the J gene TRBJ1-2, with a weak D call TRBD1 (6 bases). The V gene lost 0 bases and the J gene lost 8 bases, with 11 bases spanning the gap. Germline values: CDR1 SGDLS, CDR2 YYNGEE. The CDR3 has 13 residues. CDR3 amino acids: CASSVVVGGGYTF. CDR3 bases: TGTGCCAGCAGCGTAGTGGTGGGGGGCGGCTACACCTTC.

V and J are TRBV9 and TRBJ2-7; TRBD2 matches at 8 bases. The CDR3 is 16 amino acids. The junction had 12 bases not matched to a gene; V was cut back by 2 bases and J by 5 bases. In germline, CDR1 is SGDLS, CDR2 YYNGEE. The CDR3 DNA reads as TGTGCCAGCAGCGTGGGTCTAATGACTAGCGTCCACGAGCAGTACTTC. It yields the protein CASSVGLMTSVHEQYF.

The rearrangement joins TRBV6-6 to TRBJ2-2; TRBD2 agrees at 7 bases. Germline V CDR1 and CDR2: MNHNY, SVGAGI (reference sequence). The CDR3 has 15 amino acids. With 4 bases clipped from V and 1 base from J, the junction kept 3 bases outside the gene matches. The CDR3 loop is CASSLPSGNTGELFF. Written as DNA, the CDR3 is TGTGCCAGCAGTTTACCTAGCGGGAACACCGGGGAGCTGTTTTTT.

CDR3 residues: CASSLARSTEAFF. The CDR3 nucleotides are TGTGCCAGCAGCCTCGCACGGAGCACTGAAGCTTTCTTT. This sequence joins TRBV6-1 and TRBJ1-1; D gene uncertain. CDR1 is MNHNS and CDR2 is SASEGT in the germline V gene. Trimming shortened V by 6 bases and J by 4 bases, and 12 bases separated the two germline ends. CDR3 size: 13 residues.

This clone was recorded only once. The same CDR3 also results from other DNA sequences found in this sample. The rearrangement joins TRBV19 to TRBJ1-3, with D uncertain. CDR1 is LNHDA and CDR2 is SQIVND in the germline V gene (reference sequence). Between the trimmed V and J ends, which lost 8 bases and 2 bases, there was a span of 4 bases. The CDR3 extends over 11 amino acids. In DNA form, the CDR3 reads TGTGCCAGTCGGGCTGGAAACACCATATATTTT. It codes for CASRAGNTIYF.

This chain connects TRBV7-9 to TRBJ1-4, with D unclear. CDR1 SEHNR and CDR2 FQNEAQ come from the germline V gene (reference sequence). The CDR3 covers 15 residues. V shed 1 base and J shed 0 bases, with 6 bases lying between them. CDR3 sequence (DNA): TGTGCCAGCAGCTTAGGGGCTGCAACTAATGAAAAACTGTTTTTT. It yields the protein CASSLGAATNEKLFF.

This clone was seen once. This chain joins TRBV6-4 and TRBJ2-1; TRBD2 matches 10 bases. This CDR3 is 18 amino acids long. The germline V gene has CDR1 MRHNA and CDR2 SNTAGT. The trim removed 5 bases at V and 8 bases at J, leaving 18 bases unmatched. CDR3 nucleotide sequence: TGTGCCAGCAGTTCAACGGACAGGGCCAGCGGGAGGGAAGATGAGCAGTTCTTC. Translating it yields CASSSTDRASGREDEQFF.

This chain connects TRBV5-8 to TRBJ1-5; no reliable D call. The CDR3 has 15 amino acids. V lost 2 bases, J lost 1 base, and 10 bases lay in between. Germline assignment: CDR1 SGHTS and CDR2 YDEGEE. CDR3 in DNA: TGTGCCAGCAGCTTCATGTGGAACAGCAATCAGCCCCAGCATTTT. Protein sequence: CASSFMWNSNQPQHF.

In this sample, this clone turned up a few times. This chain uses TRBV4-2 with TRBJ1-5; no reliable D call. The CDR3 has 18 amino acids. Germline assignment: CDR1 LGHNA and CDR2 YNFKEQ. V was pared by 0 bases and J by 1 base, with 16 bases between. The CDR3 region has the DNA TGTGCCAGCAGCCAAGATCCTGATAGGGTCGCCAGCAATCAGCCCCAGCATTTT. It specifies CASSQDPDRVASNQPQHF.

The chain has TRBV19 and TRBJ1-3, with D tentatively TRBD1 (5 bases). Germline V gene lookup returns CDR1 LNHDA and CDR2 SQIVND (reference sequence). The CDR3 consists of 14 residues. With 3 bases removed from V and 0 bases from J, the gap between germline ends came to 6 bases. The CDR3: CASSMQGSGNTIYF. CDR3 DNA: TGTGCCAGTAGTATGCAGGGCTCTGGAAACACCATATATTTT. The full variable domain, in which reference TRBV19 and TRBJ1-3 provide the parts outside the CDR3, is DGGITQSPKYLFRKEGQNVTLSCEQNLNHDAMYWYRQDPGQGLRLIYYSQIVNDFQKGDIAEGYSVSREKKESFPLTVTSAQKNPTAFYLCASSMQGSGNTIYFGEGSWLTVV.

The chain uses TRBV2 and TRBJ2-3; possible D gene TRBD2, 7 bases. The CDR3 length is 14 residues. The V gene lost 7 bases and the J gene lost 2 bases, with 13 bases spanning the gap. Germline loops: CDR1 SNHLY, CDR2 FYNNEI. CDR3 sequence reads: CASKRGGITDTQYF. The CDR3 DNA sequence: TGTGCCAGCAAGAGGGGGGGCATCACAGATACGCAGTATTTT.